This entry is about one T cell receptor (beta chain). Its antigen remains unknown. At one end the junction does not follow the germline gene, possibly because of a read error. The sample belongs to a study of cytomegalovirus exposure and HLA in healthy donors. Study-wide findings and caveats: TRBV6-2, TRBV6-3 and other indistinguishable V segments were excluded.

Vbeta (60) and Jbeta (13) primers were used in the PCR. Data came from immunoSEQ multiplex PCR; TCRdb stores just in-frame clones and leaves some out. Of fewer than 200,000 clones in the sample, 80% to 85% are singletons; the top ten hold roughly 2%. The CDR3 contains 13 residues. Germline V gives CDR1 SGHTA, CDR2 FQGNSA. The clonotype was recovered from a human donor in good health. The chain joins TRBV7-2 to TRBJ1-2, with 10 bases lining up with TRBD1. The sample consisted of PBMCs. Written as DNA, the CDR3 is TGTGCCAGCAGCCACCGGGACAGGGGCCCCTCGCGATTC. Protein product: CASSHRDRGPSRF.